This T cell receptor (beta chain) was documented in a study of blood T cells in healthy people across ages. It was with a sample-barcoded 5' primer and a J-beta primer mix that a second PCR of about 7 to 12 cycles was run. In TCRdb, the 5' RACE reads were re-called with MiXCR into one record per CDR3 protein. The sample records approximately 780,000 distinct CDR3 sequences, 25% to 30% being singletons. For this clonotype: The target antigen is unknown.

Study-wide findings and caveats: Higher diversity, along with more naive CD4+ cells, distinguished long-lived donors from aged donors. While age rose, TCR beta diversity per million T cells dropped in a roughly linear way.

The CDR3 length is 18 residues. Germline values: CDR1 KGHDR, CDR2 SFDVKD. Losses at the gene ends were 2 bases for V and 5 bases for J; bases not matched to a gene: 12. The sample also formed part of further work on T cells of mothers and their children. That source reports: cDNA was made from all extracted RNA, approximately 1.4 ug per 15 ul. An overlap that was slightly higher, though non-significant, was seen in related mother-child pairs versus unrelated pairs.

Sequenced input: blood. This clonotype originated in a boy between 5 and 17 years old in good health. The chain is built from TRBV24-1 and TRBJ1-1, with TRBD1 matching over 11 bases. The CDR3 DNA sequence: TGTGCCACCAGTGATTCGAGAGATAGGGACAGGGGGGGTACTGAAGCTTTCTTT. Encoded protein: CATSDSRDRDRGGTEAFF.